These 24 T cell receptor beta chains were sequenced from one sample in a study of shared clonotypes between healthy human individuals. Data came from immunoSEQ multiplex PCR; TCRdb stores just in-frame clones and leaves some out. Of about 560,000 clones detected, just over 75% appear once; the ten largest clones hold around 12%. Sequences were obtained from PBMCs. Receptors were obtained from a middle-aged woman in good health. Some clones in this sample may be carry-over from other donors' samples.

V gene TRBV30 combines with J gene TRBJ1-4; 11 bases map to TRBD1. CDR1 GTSNPN and CDR2 SVGIG come from the germline V gene (reference sequence). The V gene end was trimmed by 5 bases and the J gene end by 8 bases; junction bases not matched to a gene: 7. This CDR3 spans 14 amino acids. Here the CDR3 DNA reads TGTGCCTGGTCACCGGGACAGGGGGAAGAAAAACTGTTTTTT. This codes for CAWSPGQGEEKLFF.

A single count supports this clone. This sequence joins TRBV5-1 and TRBJ1-5, with TRBD1 matching over 7 bases. The germline V gene has CDR1 SGHRS and CDR2 YFSETQ. This CDR3 is built from 15 residues. Trimming took 7 bases from V and 1 from J; bases not matched to a gene: 8. This CDR3 reads CASRGGSGSNQPQHF. CDR3 bases: TGCGCCAGCCGAGGGGGCTCTGGCAGCAATCAGCCCCAGCATTTT.

The V and J genes are TRBV5-8 and TRBJ1-4; perhaps TRBD1 as D (5 bases). V was cut by 0 bases and J by 7 bases, with 10 bases left in between. CDR1 is SGHTS and CDR2 is YDEGEE in the germline V gene. The CDR3 is 14 residues long. CDR3 residues: CASSLGQTIEKLFF. The CDR3 DNA reads TGTGCCAGCAGCTTGGGACAGACGATTGAAAAACTGTTTTTT.

V usage is TRBV28 and J usage is TRBJ2-5, with D possibly being TRBD1 (6 bases). V gave up 0 bases and J gave up 5 bases, with 13 bases separating them. The CDR3 is 15 amino acids. Germline V gene lookup returns CDR1 MDHEN and CDR2 SYDVKM. CDR3 protein: CASSLWGRGMETQYF. For the CDR3, the DNA is TGTGCCAGCAGTTTATGGGGAAGGGGGATGGAGACCCAGTACTTC.

V and J are TRBV5-1 and TRBJ2-7; 10 positions agree with TRBD2. The CDR3 loop spans 17 amino acids. CDR1 is SGHRS, CDR2 YFSETQ, per germline. The trim removed 5 bases at V and 0 bases at J, leaving 11 bases unmatched. CDR3 region: CASSFYPGLANSYEQYF. The DNA for the CDR3 is TGCGCCAGCAGTTTTTATCCGGGACTAGCGAACTCCTACGAGCAGTACTTC. Looking up the rest from reference TRBV5-1 and TRBJ2-7 gives the full variable domain: KAGVTQTPRYLIKTRGQQVTLSCSPISGHRSVSWYQQTPGQGLQFLFEYFSETQRNKGNFPGRFSGRQFSNSRSEMNVSTLELGDSALYLCASSFYPGLANSYEQYFGPGTRLTVT.

A word on this clone: Compared with germline, one end of the junction differs, possibly owing to a read error. The chain is built from TRBV7-7 and TRBJ2-5, with D possibly being TRBD1 (6 bases). There are 13 residues in the CDR3. In germline, CDR1 is SSHAT, CDR2 FNYEAQ (reference sequence). CDR3 DNA sequence: TGTGCTAGCAGCTTAGGACAGAGGGAGACCCAGTACTTC. This codes for CASSLGQRETQYF.

The chain recombines TRBV2 with TRBJ1-4; TRBD1 matches 9 bases. Germline CDR1 reads SNHLY; CDR2 reads FYNNEI. The CDR3 has 14 residues. The ends lost 4 bases at V and 6 bases at J; junction bases unmatched: 3. The CDR3 DNA reads TGTGCCAGCAGTGCCGGGACAGGGTATGAAAAACTGTTTTTT. Translation: CASSAGTGYEKLFF.

This chain's CDR3 is CASSLAGLNEQYF. The CDR3, as DNA: TGTGCCAGCAGCCTAGCGGGATTAAACGAGCAGTACTTC. This chain links TRBV2 with TRBJ2-7, with TRBD2 matching 9 bases. Germline CDR1 SNHLY, CDR2 FYNNEI. V shed 6 bases and J 5 bases; nucleotides not matched to a gene: 5. The CDR3 length is 13 residues.

This chain joins TRBV5-1 and TRBJ2-7, with D unclear. The CDR3 is 14 amino acids. Per the germline V gene, CDR1 is SGHRS and CDR2 is YFSETQ. The ends were cut back, 1 base at V and 3 bases at J, with 11 bases in the middle. CDR3 amino acids: CASSLSGSIYEQYF. The CDR3 nucleotides read TGCGCCAGCAGCTTGTCCGGATCAATCTACGAGCAGTACTTC.

In this sample, this clone turned up once. The chain is built from TRBV21-1 and TRBJ2-7. TRBV21-1 counts as a pseudogene. This CDR3 is 16 amino acids long. The CDR3 protein is CASSKVLRPLSYEQYF. The CDR3 nucleotides are TGTGCCAGCAGCAAAGTTCTAAGGCCCCTCTCCTACGAGCAGTACTTC.

This clone was detected a few times. This rearrangement joins TRBV29-1 to TRBJ2-3; 15 positions agree with TRBD2. Per germline, CDR1 SQVTM and CDR2 ANQGSEA. This CDR3 has 18 residues. V gave up 3 bases and J gave up 2 bases; unmatched junction bases: 9. The chain's CDR3 is CSVEGGTSGRSPTDTQYF. Here the CDR3 DNA reads TGCAGCGTTGAGGGGGGGACTAGCGGGAGGTCCCCCACAGATACGCAGTATTTT.

The chain has TRBV5-4 and TRBJ1-1; no clear D. The CDR3 has 13 residues. Trimming removed 0 bases at V and 4 bases at J, with 7 bases between. Germline V lookup: CDR1 SGHNT, CDR2 YYREEE (reference sequence). This CDR3 is CASSLAGFTEAFF. CDR3 in DNA: TGTGCCAGCAGCTTGGCAGGTTTCACTGAAGCTTTCTTT.

The chain uses TRBV7-2 and TRBJ1-1; D is uncertain. V was trimmed by 0 bases and J by 6 bases, leaving 8 bases between them. Germline V CDR1 and CDR2: SGHTA, FQGNSA. The CDR3 has 13 residues. CDR3 coding DNA: TGTGCCAGCAGCTTAGCTACCGGTGCTGAAGCTTTCTTT. This gives the protein CASSLATGAEAFF.

This clone was seen only a few times. V is TRBV5-1 and J is TRBJ2-5; 7 bases align to TRBD2. The CDR3 spans 14 residues. Losses at the gene ends were 2 bases for V and 5 bases for J; bases not matched to a gene: 6. The germline V gene has CDR1 SGHRS and CDR2 YFSETQ. The DNA for the CDR3 is TGCGCCAGCAGCTTCGTTGGGAGGGTGGAGACCCAGTACTTC. This encodes CASSFVGRVETQYF.

This clone was detected many times. V usage is TRBV23-1 and J usage is TRBJ2-7; D gene unclear. TRBV23-1 has ORF status, its function being uncertain. Trimming took 6 bases from V and 3 from J, leaving 6 bases between them. CDR3 length: 11 residues. The CDR3 sequence is CASSPLYEQYF. Here the CDR3 DNA reads TGCGCCAGCAGCCCTCTCTACGAGCAGTACTTC.

Comment on this clone: A far larger clone is only one base removed, so a read error is likely. The rearrangement uses TRBV6-1 and TRBJ2-7; possible D gene TRBD1, 7 bases. CDR3 length equals 13 residues. Between the trimmed V and J ends, which lost 7 bases and 6 bases, there was a span of 16 bases. Germline loops: CDR1 MNHNS, CDR2 SASEGT. CDR3 residues: CASMTGGGGEQYF. CDR3 DNA: TGTGCCAGCATGACCGGAGGGGGCGGCGAGCAGTACTTC.

V and J are TRBV19 and TRBJ2-7, with TRBD1 identical over 8 bases. The V segment lost 4 bases and the J segment 7 bases; nucleotides outside the gene matches: 9. The germline CDR1 and CDR2 sequences are LNHDA and SQIVND (reference sequence). The CDR3 has 14 amino acids. The CDR3 DNA reads TGTGCCAGTAGTACACGGGACAGGCGTGGGGAGCAGTACTTC. It translates to CASSTRDRRGEQYF.

The chain carries TRBV28 and TRBJ1-5; TRBD1 matches 9 bases. This CDR3 is built from 16 residues. V lost 1 base and J lost 5; bases outside the gene matches: 6. Germline CDR1 MDHEN, CDR2 SYDVKM. CDR3 region: CASSLSGQGTDQPQHF. In nucleotides, the CDR3 is TGTGCCAGCAGTTTATCGGGACAGGGTACCGATCAGCCCCAGCATTTT.

The chain links TRBV5-1 to TRBJ2-5; a weak D match, TRBD1 (6 bases). The V end lost 4 bases, the J end lost 1 base, and 14 bases lay between the germline ends. The CDR3 length is 15 residues. Germline V gene lookup returns CDR1 SGHRS and CDR2 YFSETQ. CDR3 residues: CASSLGQTTQETQYF. The CDR3 nucleotides read TGCGCCAGCAGCCTAGGACAGACCACCCAAGAGACCCAGTACTTC. Looking up the rest from reference TRBV5-1 and TRBJ2-5 gives the full variable domain: KAGVTQTPRYLIKTRGQQVTLSCSPISGHRSVSWYQQTPGQGLQFLFEYFSETQRNKGNFPGRFSGRQFSNSRSEMNVSTLELGDSALYLCASSLGQTTQETQYFGPGTRLLVL.

This clone was picked up one time. The chain links TRBV5-4 to TRBJ2-5; either TRBD1 or TRBD2 may fit D (5 bases each). Trimming removed 3 bases from V and 2 bases from J, with 14 bases in between. Per germline, CDR1 SGHNT and CDR2 YYREEE (reference sequence). The CDR3 spans 15 residues. DNA for the CDR3: TGTGCCAGCAGCTCCCTCGGGGCATCACAAGAGACCCAGTACTTC. It encodes CASSSLGASQETQYF.

The J gene is TRBJ1-1, the V gene TRBV27, with D unclear. The V end lost 2 bases, the J end lost 6 bases, and 10 bases lay between the germline ends. There are 13 residues in the CDR3. CDR1 and CDR2 from the germline V gene are MNHEY and SMNVEV (reference sequence). Here the CDR3 reads CASSLGPTAEAFF. The CDR3 bases are TGTGCCAGCAGTTTAGGACCGACGGCTGAAGCTTTCTTT.

The V call is TRBV27, the J call TRBJ2-5; 7 bases match TRBD1. The V and J ends lost 2 bases and 0 bases, in that order; junction bases with no gene match: 3. The V gene's germline CDR1 is MNHEY and CDR2 SMNVEV (reference sequence). CDR3 length: 15 amino acids. The CDR3 reads CASSLIRGYQETQYF. As DNA, the CDR3 is TGTGCCAGCAGTTTAATCAGGGGGTACCAAGAGACCCAGTACTTC.

J is TRBJ2-2 and V is TRBV9; 7 positions match TRBD2. J was trimmed by 2 bases and V by 3 bases; bases with no gene match: 7. The CDR3 covers 16 residues. Germline loops: CDR1 SGDLS, CDR2 YYNGEE. Here the CDR3 DNA reads TGTGCCAGCAGCGCCTCTAGCGGCTTTAACACCGGGGAGCTGTTTTTT. Its protein is CASSASSGFNTGELFF.

The CDR3 sequence is CASSLNSGASTDTQYF. The CDR3 nucleotides are TGTGCCAGCAGCTTAAACAGCGGGGCTAGCACAGATACGCAGTATTTT. The chain links TRBV7-3 to TRBJ2-3; 7 nucleotides line up with TRBD2. Germline CDR1 reads SGHTA; CDR2 reads FQGTGA. The CDR3 covers 16 residues. V was clipped by 1 base and J by 0 bases; unmatched bases: 4.